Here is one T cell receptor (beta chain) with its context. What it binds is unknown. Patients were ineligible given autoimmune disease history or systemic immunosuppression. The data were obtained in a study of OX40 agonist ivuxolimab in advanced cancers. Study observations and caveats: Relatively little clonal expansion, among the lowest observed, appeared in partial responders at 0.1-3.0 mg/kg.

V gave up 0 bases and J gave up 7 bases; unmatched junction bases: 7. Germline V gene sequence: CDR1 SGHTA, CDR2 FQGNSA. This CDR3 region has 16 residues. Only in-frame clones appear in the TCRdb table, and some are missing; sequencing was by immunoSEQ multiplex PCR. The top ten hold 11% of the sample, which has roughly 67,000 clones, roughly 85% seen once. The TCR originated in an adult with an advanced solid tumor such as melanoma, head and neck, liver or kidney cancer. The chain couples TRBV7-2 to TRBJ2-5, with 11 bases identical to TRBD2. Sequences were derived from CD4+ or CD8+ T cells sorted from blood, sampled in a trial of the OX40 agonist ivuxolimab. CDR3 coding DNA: TGTGCCAGCAGCTTAGCAGGGCTAGCGGGGGGCGGGACCCAGTACTTC. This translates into CASSLAGLAGGGTQYF.